This T cell receptor (beta chain) was profiled in a study of shared clonotypes between healthy human individuals (dated by TCRdb to the early 2020s). Background for the entire study: Two women and a few men aged 18 to 49 years were included in the cohort. For each donor, three plates each were used for CD4 naive and CD4 memory, two plates were used for CD8 naive, and one plate was used for CD8 memory. To estimate repertoire size and how much clonotype sharing occurs between individuals, the study deeply sequenced the blood TCR repertoires of about 5 healthy adults. Different laboratories and diverse techniques were used to prepare libraries and sequence TCR repertoires, to increase sequencing depth and limit assay-specific biases. Between about 0.8 and 9 billion PBMCs per donor were obtained by leukapheresis. The study at large found these results: Across a few donors, approximately 4.9% of naive CD4, over 3% of naive CD8, approximately 2.5% of memory CD4, and approximately 0.4% of memory CD8 clonotypes were shared. Sampling was limited to blood, and TCR repertoires in tissue likely differ from TCR repertoires in blood. Larger estimated clonotype richness was generally found for naive subsets than for memory subsets. Pairwise subsampling led to the expectation that sequencing depth would affect the degree of clonotype sharing among donors. Rarefaction of sorted-subset datasets indicated incomplete sequencing despite the large sequencing depth. The small number of donors limited the genetic and exposure-history diversity represented. Higher generation probabilities were observed for clonotypes shared by all four sorted-subset donors than for non-shared clonotypes.

This clone was recorded a few times. Which antigen it targets is not known. There are no base qualities to consult, and no much larger clone falls within one base. TCR CDR3 regions were amplified from genomic DNA by multiplex PCR using the deep immunoSEQ assay. For each cell subset, the extracted genomic DNA was distributed evenly across all wells of several immunoSEQ 96-well plates, and each plate served as one replicate. For sorted subsets, approximately 0.2 ug of genomic DNA, equivalent to around 29,000 T cell genomes, went into each replicate PCR. Purified libraries were quantified with a Qubit 3.0 fluorometer, sized on a Bioanalyzer 2100, and re-quantified with the KAPA Library Quantification kit. Every immunoSEQ 96-well plate was sequenced on a dedicated single-read 150-cycle Illumina NextSeq 550 flow cell. Regarding the original processing steps: Because the immunoSEQ output held only junctional sequences and lacked quality scores, the filtering could not match the filtering applied to full-length reads. Sequences were annotated with PyIR, a Python wrapper for IgBLAST v1.9, and V/J genes and CDR3 were assigned using IMGT germline references. Reads were removed for weak V/J assignments (E-value above 1e-6), missing CDR3, stop codons, out-of-frame junctions, or ambiguous translated residues. V3J clonotypes were defined by identical inferred V gene, J gene, and CDR3 amino acid sequence. The percentage overlap between two repertoires was calculated by dividing the number of shared unique clonotypes by the size of the smaller repertoire. Repertoire richness was assessed with RTK rarefaction, the Chao1 estimator, and Recon v2.1 estimates of unobserved clonotypes. Generation probabilities were computed with OLGA for all TCRbeta clonotypes obtained by the gDNA method from several donors. Sourced from immuneACCESS, this table was stored by TCRdb with only in-frame sequences that have V and J called. A share of the clones is absent; for the studies checked, an unresolved V gene accounts for under half, and the remainder has no known explanation. V and J calls and clone size are as listed in that table; D and trimming were resolved from the DNA. This sample gives approximately 640,000 clones in total; less than 80% of them show up just once. The ten largest account for approximately 1.8% of the sample.

The donors were healthy, HIV-negative adults with no recently reported acute infections or vaccinations. Every donor was a Caucasian adult living in Nashville, Tennessee, USA. CD4+ T cells were enriched by magnetic negative selection, after which naive cells were positively selected on CD45RA and the negative fraction was taken as the memory subset. Blood was obtained by leukapheresis, after which PBMCs were separated by Ficoll-Histopaque density gradient centrifugation and cryopreserved in liquid nitrogen vapor phase. Analytical flow cytometry was used to check the purity and quantity of every magnetically sorted T cell population. Genomic DNA was isolated from every sorted fraction and measured by UV absorbance on a Nanodrop 2000c. This sequence originates from a woman aged 25 to 45 in good health. The sequencing input was memory CD4+ T cells sorted from blood. The sample's cell subset or site label, decoded: CD45RA-negative fraction.

The DNA sequence follows: TGTGCCAGCAGTTTAGTAGGGATGAAGCAGTTCTTC. Its protein is CASSLVGMKQFF. The receptor chain draws on TRBV27 and TRBJ2-1, with no confidently assigned D gene. The CDR3 runs 12 residues from the cysteine to the phenylalanine. Only CDR3 DNA remains: 36 bases, in frame from the first base. V was cut back by 2 bases and J by 11 bases, leaving a gap of 10 bases between them. CDR1 MNHEY and CDR2 SMNVEV were looked up in the germline V gene (reference sequence).